These 22 T cell receptor beta chains came from one sample sequenced in a study of T-cell reconstitution after alpha-beta-depleted transplantation in children (dated by TCRdb to 2016 to 2018). The treatment or condition label corresponds to: allogeneic hematopoietic cell transplantation with graft depleted of TCRalphabeta T cells and CD19 B cells. Library method: PCR. TCRdb names Illumina HiSeq 2500 as the instrument used. To normalize quantification of the TCRbeta repertoire, the TCR libraries were built with molecular barcoding that relied on unique molecular identifiers. In-frame beta chains were kept once TCRdb had trimmed the public reads at Q25 with fastp and called clones with MiXCR. Identical CDR3 proteins give one entry, which carries the most common genes and DNA. The sample table lists about 980,000 distinct CDR3 sequences, about 29% of them with a count of one. More than 25% of the sample lies in the top ten.

This specimen consisted of PBMCs, mostly from graft donor cells, obtained 360 days after TCRalphabeta/CD19-depleted stem cell transplant. The source is a boy under two years old who had a stem cell transplant for SCID, so the T cells may come from the graft donor.

The chain uses TRBV7-2 and TRBJ1-1; D is unclear. This CDR3 region has 16 residues. The V end lost 1 base, the J end lost 0 bases, and 12 bases lay between the germline ends. Germline assignment: CDR1 SGHTA and CDR2 FQGNSA. CDR3 residues: CASSLVQFPMNTEAFF. For the CDR3, the DNA is TGTGCCAGCAGCTTAGTGCAGTTCCCGATGAACACTGAAGCTTTCTTT. Based on the CDR3 plus reference TRBV7-2 and TRBJ1-1, the full variable domain is GAGVSQSPSNKVTEKGKDVELRCDPISGHTALYWYRQSLGQGLEFLIYFQGNSAPDKSGLPSDRFSAERTGGSVSTLTIQRTQQEDSAVYLCASSLVQFPMNTEAFFGQGTRLTVV.

Only a few counts were recorded for this clonotype. The genes are TRBV10-3 and TRBJ2-7; no clear D gene. Between the trimmed V and J ends, which lost 3 bases and 2 bases, there was a span of 11 bases. The CDR3 extends over 14 amino acids. Germline V gene lookup returns CDR1 ENHRY and CDR2 SYGVKD. CDR3 sequence (DNA): TGTGCCATCAGTGAAGAAGGCAGGACCTACGAGCAGTACTTC. As protein: CAISEEGRTYEQYF.

This sequence joins TRBV21-1 and TRBJ2-3; the D call TRBD1 from the table was never checked on the DNA. TRBV21-1 is marked as a pseudogene. The CDR3 is 20 residues long. CDR3: CASSKVRGTPNHSSTDTQYF. In DNA, the CDR3 is TGTGCCAGCAGCAAAGTACGGGGGACACCTAATCATTCTAGCACAGATACGCAGTATTTT.

The chain couples TRBV29-1 to TRBJ2-2; TRBD2 might be the D (6 bases). Germline values: CDR1 SQVTM, CDR2 ANQGSEA. The CDR3 runs to 14 residues. Trimming took 6 bases from V and 3 from J, leaving 14 bases between them. The CDR3 region is CSVRRARDTGELFF. The CDR3 coding sequence is TGCAGCGTGAGGAGGGCTCGGGACACCGGGGAGCTGTTTTTT.

This clonotype was recorded at least ten times. The J gene is TRBJ1-6, the V gene TRBV27; no reliable D call. Germline V gene lookup returns CDR1 MNHEY and CDR2 SMNVEV (reference sequence). The CDR3 is made up of 15 amino acids. The ends were cut back, 2 bases at V and 7 bases at J, with 12 bases in the middle. As DNA, the CDR3 is TGTGCCAGCAGTTTAAGGGTAGGGATGAATTCACCCCTCCACTTT. Its translation is CASSLRVGMNSPLHF.

In its sample, this clonotype was seen once. The CDR3 region is CSAKTGVGSPLHF. CDR3 sequence (DNA): TGCAGTGCTAAAACAGGGGTGGGTTCACCCCTCCACTTT. This chain uses TRBV20-1 with TRBJ1-6; 7 bases match TRBD1. The CDR3 is 13 amino acids. The germline CDR1 and CDR2 sequences are DFQATT and SNEGSKA (reference sequence). After removal of 4 bases from V and 9 bases from J, the junction contained 6 bases not matched to a gene.

This sequence joins TRBV5-1 and TRBJ2-1, with 9 bases fitting TRBD2. CDR3 length equals 17 residues. Germline trimming cut 3 bases from V and 4 bases from J; bases unmatched to any gene: 11. Germline V lookup: CDR1 SGHRS, CDR2 YFSETQ. CDR3 sequence reads: CASSSLPLAGSYNEQFF. CDR3 nucleotides: TGCGCCAGCAGCTCTCTACCTCTAGCGGGGAGTTACAATGAGCAGTTCTTC.

The chain uses TRBV7-9 and TRBJ2-3, with 7 bases lining up with TRBD1. The J segment lost 1 base and the V segment lost 5 bases, leaving 6 bases of the junction unmatched. Germline V CDR1 and CDR2: SEHNR, FQNEAQ (reference sequence). The CDR3 consists of 15 residues. CDR3 sequence: CASSPQGDGTDTQYF. CDR3 in DNA: TGTGCCAGCAGCCCTCAGGGGGACGGCACAGATACGCAGTATTTT.

The rearrangement uses TRBV9 and TRBJ2-5; the match to TRBD2 covers 14 bases. V trimming: 3 bases; J trimming: 4 bases; junction bases outside the gene matches: 11. The CDR3 contains 18 residues. Germline CDR1 SGDLS, CDR2 YYNGEE. The CDR3 DNA reads TGTGCCAGCAGCGAGGGGAGGACTAGCGGGGGGCCCAGAGAGACCCAGTACTTC. Protein product: CASSEGRTSGGPRETQYF.

The J gene is TRBJ1-5, the V gene TRBV6-1, with 9 nucleotides matching TRBD1. Looked up from germline, CDR1 is MNHNS and CDR2 is SASEGT. CDR3 length: 14 amino acids. The V segment lost 4 bases and the J segment 5 bases; nucleotides outside the gene matches: 3. DNA of the CDR3: TGTGCCAGCAGTGCCGACAGGGGGGATCAGCCCCAGCATTTT. Its translation is CASSADRGDQPQHF.

This clonotype was seen a few times. The chain uses TRBV14 and TRBJ2-7, with 8 bases that match TRBD2. V shed 4 bases, J shed 3 bases, and the junction held 11 bases outside the gene matches. Per germline, CDR1 SGHDN and CDR2 FVKESK. CDR3 length: 16 amino acids. CDR3 protein: CASSRGLGTRVYEQYF. DNA of the CDR3: TGTGCCAGCAGCCGAGGGCTCGGGACTAGAGTCTACGAGCAGTACTTC.

The genes are TRBV15 and TRBJ2-1; weak D call: TRBD2 (5 bases). Per germline, CDR1 LNHNV and CDR2 YYDKDF (reference sequence). There are 13 residues in the CDR3. The V end lost 8 bases, the J end lost 0 bases, and 8 bases lay between the germline ends. The CDR3: CATAGSSYNEQFF. The CDR3 bases are TGTGCCACCGCGGGTAGCTCCTACAATGAGCAGTTCTTC.

The table lists this clonotype with a few counts. The rearrangement links TRBV28 to TRBJ1-2; tentatively, D is TRBD1 (5 bases). This CDR3 is built from 12 residues. The germline V gene encodes CDR1 MDHEN and CDR2 SYDVKM. Between the trimmed V and J ends, which lost 5 bases and 7 bases, there was a span of 11 bases. The CDR3 protein is CASSPSGFGYTF. CDR3 in DNA: TGTGCCAGCAGTCCCTCAGGGTTTGGCTACACCTTC.

The rearrangement links TRBV5-1 to TRBJ2-2; D may be TRBD2 (6 bases). Trimming shortened V by 3 bases and J by 2 bases, and 14 bases separated the two germline ends. This CDR3 spans 16 amino acids. CDR1 is SGHRS and CDR2 is YFSETQ in the germline V gene. The CDR3 loop is CASSSLSGANTGELFF. The CDR3 DNA reads TGCGCCAGCAGCTCCCTTTCGGGAGCCAACACCGGGGAGCTGTTTTTT.

This chain links TRBV7-9 with TRBJ2-1; D possibly uses TRBD1 or TRBD2 (5 bases each). CDR1 is SEHNR, CDR2 FQNEAQ, per germline (reference sequence). The CDR3 length is 17 residues. V lost 6 bases and J lost 3, with 21 bases in between. The CDR3 region has the DNA TGTGCCAGCAGTCTAAGGGCAGGGACCCCTTACTACAATGAGCAGTTCTTC. It encodes CASSLRAGTPYYNEQFF.

This sequence joins TRBV7-2 and TRBJ2-1; 8 nucleotides match TRBD2. This CDR3 has 15 amino acids. Germline loops: CDR1 SGHTA, CDR2 FQGNSA. V lost 7 bases and J lost 3; bases outside the gene matches: 8. The CDR3: CASTTGGRNYNEQFF. In DNA form, the CDR3 reads TGTGCCAGCACCACGGGGGGGCGGAACTACAATGAGCAGTTCTTC.

This clonotype appeared a few times. The V gene is TRBV6-1, the J gene TRBJ1-1, with 11 bases fitting TRBD1. With V trimmed by 6 bases and J by 7 bases, 7 bases remained unmatched. CDR1 and CDR2 (germline): MNHNS, SASEGT. The length of the CDR3 is 14 residues. The CDR3 bases are TGTGCCAGCAGGAAGATCGGGACAGGGGGTGAAGCTTTCTTT. Translated: CASRKIGTGGEAFF.

This clonotype appeared many times. This chain joins TRBV12-3 or TRBV12-4 and TRBJ2-7, with D possibly TRBD1 on 5 matching bases. V was trimmed by 6 bases and J by 4 bases, leaving 16 bases between them. The CDR3 totals 14 residues. In nucleotides, the CDR3 is TGTGCCAGCAGACCCGACAGTGGGCCTTACGAGCAGTACTTC. This gives the protein CASRPDSGPYEQYF.

This clonotype was detected only a few times. The V gene is TRBV18, the J gene TRBJ1-6, with D uncertain. Trimming removed 1 base from V and 5 bases from J, with 9 bases in between. This CDR3 has 15 amino acids. Germline CDR1 and CDR2: KGHSH and LQKENI. The CDR3 DNA reads TGTGCCAGCTCACCACGGGCGGAAGATAATTCACCCCTCCACTTT. It encodes CASSPRAEDNSPLHF.

This sequence joins TRBV5-1 and TRBJ1-1, with 7 bases identical to TRBD1. With 4 bases clipped from V and 0 bases from J, the junction kept 9 bases outside the gene matches. Germline V gene data show CDR1 as SGHRS and CDR2 as YFSETQ. This CDR3 spans 16 amino acids. The CDR3 sequence: CASSPRQGFMNTEAFF. The CDR3 nucleotides read TGCGCCAGCAGCCCGAGACAGGGATTTATGAACACTGAAGCTTTCTTT.

Only a few counts were recorded for this clonotype. The chain is built from TRBV6-2 or TRBV6-3 and TRBJ1-5, with TRBD1 as a possible D gene (6 bases). Germline V lookup: CDR1 MNHEY, CDR2 SVGEGT. CDR3 length equals 15 residues. Trimming left V 6 bases short and J 2 bases short, with 14 bases between. This chain's CDR3 is CASRKQGVGNQPQHF. CDR3 DNA sequence: TGTGCCAGCAGAAAACAGGGAGTTGGCAATCAGCCCCAGCATTTT.

In this sample, this clonotype turned up a few times. The chain links TRBV9 to TRBJ2-5; 11 nucleotides align to TRBD2. Per germline, CDR1 SGDLS and CDR2 YYNGEE. Germline trimming cut 0 bases from V and 2 bases from J; bases unmatched to any gene: 6. The CDR3 totals 17 residues. CDR3 sequence: CASSVAASGGPQETQYF. The CDR3 region has the DNA TGTGCCAGCAGCGTAGCAGCTAGCGGGGGGCCACAAGAGACCCAGTACTTC.